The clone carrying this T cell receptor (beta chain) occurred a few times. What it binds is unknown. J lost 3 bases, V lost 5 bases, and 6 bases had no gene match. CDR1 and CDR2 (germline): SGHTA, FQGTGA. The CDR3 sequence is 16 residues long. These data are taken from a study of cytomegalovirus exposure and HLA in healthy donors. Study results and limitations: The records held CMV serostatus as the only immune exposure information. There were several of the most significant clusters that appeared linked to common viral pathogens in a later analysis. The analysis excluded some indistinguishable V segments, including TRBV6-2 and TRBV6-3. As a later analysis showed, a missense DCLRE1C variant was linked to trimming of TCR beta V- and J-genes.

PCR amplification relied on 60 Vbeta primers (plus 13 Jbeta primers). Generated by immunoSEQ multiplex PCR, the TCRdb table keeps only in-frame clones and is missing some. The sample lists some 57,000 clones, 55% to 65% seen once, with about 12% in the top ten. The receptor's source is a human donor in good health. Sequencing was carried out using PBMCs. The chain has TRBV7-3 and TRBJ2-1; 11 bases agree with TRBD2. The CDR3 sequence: CASSPVAGGLYNEQFF. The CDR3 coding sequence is TGTGCCAGCAGCCCGGTAGCGGGGGGGCTCTACAATGAGCAGTTCTTC. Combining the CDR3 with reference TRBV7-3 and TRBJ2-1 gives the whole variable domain GAGVSQTPSNKVTEKGKYVELRCDPISGHTALYWYRQSLGQGPEFLIYFQGTGAADDSGLPNDRFFAVRPEGSVSTLKIQRTERGDSAVYLCASSPVAGGLYNEQFFGPGTRLTVL.